A selection of T cell receptor beta chains follows, all from one sample in a study of cytomegalovirus exposure and HLA in healthy donors. The assay was immunoSEQ multiplex PCR, and TCRdb's table has in-frame clones only and misses some. The sample lists approximately 200,000 clones, roughly 80% seen once, with 0.25% to 0.3% in the top ten. The sample comprised PBMCs. Source of these receptors: a boy under 18 in good health and CMV-seronegative. Both conserved end residues are part of each CDR3. A D gene is named only where the DNA matches it firmly. Clone size is shown for a subset of rows, as once, few, many or a class of expanded clone.

size,J,D,V,DNA,CDR3
-,TRBJ2-3,TRBD2,TRBV9,TGTGCCAGCAGCGTAGCGGCTAGCGGGAGAACCACAGATACGCAGTATTTT,CASSVAASGRTTDTQYF
-,TRBJ1-2,-,TRBV2,TGTGCCAGCAGTGAATTCTTTAAGGAGACGAACTATGGCTACACCTTC,CASSEFFKETNYGYTF
-,TRBJ2-7,-,TRBV6-5,TGTGCCAGCAGTACGACAGTAGGCCCTCTAAGGGAGCAGTACTTC,CASSTTVGPLREQYF
-,TRBJ2-3,TRBD2,TRBV9,TGTGCCAGCAGCGAGAGCGGGAGATGGACAGATACGCAGTATTTT,CASSESGRWTDTQYF
-,TRBJ2-7,-,TRBV7-3,TGTGCCAGCAGCTTATTACAGGGCGACGAGCAGTACTTC,CASSLLQGDEQYF
-,TRBJ1-6,TRBD1,TRBV4-3,TGCGCCAGCAGCCGATGGACAGGGGATAATTCACCCCTCCACTTT,CASSRWTGDNSPLHF
few,TRBJ1-1,-,TRBV9,TGTGCCAGCAGCCTAGGCGAATCTAGGGGCAGCACTGAAGCTTTCTTT,CASSLGESRGSTEAFF
few,TRBJ2-1,TRBD1,TRBV29-1,TGCAGCGTTGAACGGCAGGGGGTTTACAATGAGCAGTTCTTC,CSVERQGVYNEQFF
-,TRBJ2-5,TRBD2,TRBV27,TGTGCCAGCAGTCCGGGACTAGGAGTGACCCAGTACTTC,CASSPGLGVTQYF
-,TRBJ1-4,-,TRBV5-1,TGCGCCAGCAGCCCTGGACTGAAGCCTACTCGCGCAACTAATGAAAAACTGTTTTTT,CASSPGLKPTRATNEKLFF
-,TRBJ1-1,-,TRBV7-9,TGTGCCAGCAGCGGAACAGGGAAGGTGGTCGAAGCTTTCTTT,CASSGTGKVVEAFF
few,TRBJ2-3,-,TRBV7-8,TGTGCCAGCAGCCCAACGACAGAGGGGGTCACAGATACGCAGTATTTT,CASSPTTEGVTDTQYF
-,TRBJ1-1,TRBD1,TRBV27,TGTGCCAGCAGTTTAACCACACCCCTCAGACAGGGGAAAGAAGCTTTCTTT,CASSLTTPLRQGKEAFF
-,TRBJ2-5,-,TRBV2,TGTGCCAGCAGGGCGGGACAGCAAGAGACCCAGTACTTC,CASRAGQQETQYF